This T cell receptor (beta chain) was sequenced during a study of identical twins. Study-level results: The study drew conclusions from cross-sectional statistical analysis, not from following the same donors. The abundant beta clonotypes from cord blood had fewer insertions, and memory repertoires had none of this. Some out-of-frame alpha sequences were shared by twins, and these showed excess low generation probability.

CDR1 SEHNR and CDR2 FQNEAQ come from the germline V gene (reference sequence). V lost 2 bases to trimming and J lost 8 bases, with 13 bases between them. The CDR3 extends over 14 amino acids. On this clonotype: Its antigen is as yet unknown.

MiXCR, applied by TCRdb to the 5' RACE reads, yields one record per CDR3 protein. The table has nearly 900,000 distinct CDR3 sequences, around 12% seen once. These data were also filed under a second study, of yellow fever vaccine responses in identical twins.

This chain joins TRBV7-9 and TRBJ2-1; unclear D gene. The clonotype was recovered from a woman under 30 in good health. The sequenced sample was PBMCs. The CDR3 sequence is CASSLRGVSDEQFF. In DNA, the CDR3 is TGTGCCAGCAGCTTACGTGGGGTTTCGGATGAGCAGTTCTTC.